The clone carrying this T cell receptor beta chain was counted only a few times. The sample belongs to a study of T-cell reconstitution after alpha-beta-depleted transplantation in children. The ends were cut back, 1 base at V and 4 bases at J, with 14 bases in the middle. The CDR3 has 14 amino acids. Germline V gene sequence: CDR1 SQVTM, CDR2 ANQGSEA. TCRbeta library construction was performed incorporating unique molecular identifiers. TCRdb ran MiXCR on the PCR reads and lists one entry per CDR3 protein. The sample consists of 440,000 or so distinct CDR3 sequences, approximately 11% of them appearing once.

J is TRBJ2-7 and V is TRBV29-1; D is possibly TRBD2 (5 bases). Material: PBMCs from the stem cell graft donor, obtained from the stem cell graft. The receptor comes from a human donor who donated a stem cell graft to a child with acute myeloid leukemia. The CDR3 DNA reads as TGCAGCGTTGAAGTGGCGATCCGGGGTTACGAGCAGTACTTC. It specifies CSVEVAIRGYEQYF.